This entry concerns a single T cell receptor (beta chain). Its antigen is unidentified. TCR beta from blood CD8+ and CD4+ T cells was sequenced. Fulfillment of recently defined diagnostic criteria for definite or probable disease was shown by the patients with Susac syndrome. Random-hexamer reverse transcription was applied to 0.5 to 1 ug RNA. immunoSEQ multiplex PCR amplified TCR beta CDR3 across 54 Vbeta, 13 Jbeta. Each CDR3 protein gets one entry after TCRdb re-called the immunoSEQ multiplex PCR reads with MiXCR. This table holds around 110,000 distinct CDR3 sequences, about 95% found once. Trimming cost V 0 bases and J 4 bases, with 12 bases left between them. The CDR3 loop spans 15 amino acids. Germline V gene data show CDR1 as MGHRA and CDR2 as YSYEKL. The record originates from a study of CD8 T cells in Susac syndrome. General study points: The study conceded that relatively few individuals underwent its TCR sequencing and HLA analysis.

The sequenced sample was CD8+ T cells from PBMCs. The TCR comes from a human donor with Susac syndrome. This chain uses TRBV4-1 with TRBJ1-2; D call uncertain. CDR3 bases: TGCGCCAGCAGCCAAGACCCGGGTTTGGGCTATGGCTACACCTTC. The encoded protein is CASSQDPGLGYGYTF.